The 11 T cell receptor beta chains presented below share a single source sample, sequenced in a study of neoadjuvant anti-PD-1 for oral cavity cancer. Described time point: after neoadjuvant nivolumab, at surgical resection. Data came from immunoSEQ multiplex PCR; TCRdb stores just in-frame clones and leaves some out. This table holds more than 20,000 clones, over 20% found once. The sample consisted of tumor tissue, taken after nivolumab (anti-PD-1) treatment. Source of these receptors: a person between 40 and 79 years old with oral cavity squamous cell carcinoma.

The V call is TRBV27, the J call TRBJ2-3; 10 positions match TRBD2. In germline, CDR1 is MNHEY, CDR2 SMNVEV (reference sequence). The trim removed 6 bases at V and 1 base at J, leaving 1 base unmatched. The CDR3 extends over 14 amino acids. As DNA, the CDR3 is TGTGCCAGCAGAGGACTAGCGGGCACAGATACGCAGTATTTT. This sequence encodes CASRGLAGTDTQYF.

This clone occurred a few times. The chain carries TRBV6-6 and TRBJ1-2; D might be TRBD1 (5 bases). The V end lost 0 bases, the J end lost 8 bases, and 16 bases lay between the germline ends. CDR1 and CDR2 from the germline V gene are MNHNY and SVGAGI (reference sequence). CDR3 size: 15 residues. Here the CDR3 DNA reads TGTGCCAGCAGTTACTCAAATGCCGGGACGGGAGGCTACACCTTC. It encodes CASSYSNAGTGGYTF.

V is TRBV5-6 and J is TRBJ1-2; no clear D. The length of the CDR3 is 12 residues. Germline V gene sequence: CDR1 SGHDT, CDR2 YYEEEE. V was pared by 0 bases and J by 4 bases, with 4 bases between. As DNA, the CDR3 is TGTGCCAGCAGCTTGGGGGGCTATGGCTACACCTTC. It yields the protein CASSLGGYGYTF.

This clone was counted a few times. This chain links TRBV5-6 with TRBJ1-2; D gene uncertain. Trimming shortened V by 1 base and J by 6 bases, and 10 bases separated the two germline ends. The germline V gene has CDR1 SGHDT and CDR2 YYEEEE. This CDR3 spans 13 amino acids. CDR3 sequence: CASSLTGNHGYTF. CDR3 bases: TGTGCCAGCAGCTTGACGGGGAATCATGGCTACACCTTC. Full variable domain (remainder filled in from reference TRBV5-6 and TRBJ1-2): DAGVTQSPTHLIKTRGQQVTLRCSPKSGHDTVSWYQQALGQGPQFIFQYYEEEERQRGNFPDRFSGHQFPNYSSELNVNALLLGDSALYLCASSLTGNHGYTFGSGTRLTVV.

This clone was counted between two and nine times. J is TRBJ1-6 and V is TRBV7-9; D ambiguous. The germline V gene has CDR1 SEHNR and CDR2 FQNEAQ (reference sequence). Trimming pared 1 base from V and 8 bases from J, leaving 12 bases between. The length of the CDR3 is 15 residues. The CDR3 nucleotides read TGTGCCAGCAGCTTAGATGCCCCTCGGGATTCACCCCTCCACTTT. Its protein product is CASSLDAPRDSPLHF. Combining the CDR3 with reference TRBV7-9 and TRBJ1-6 gives the whole variable domain DTGVSQNPRHKITKRGQNVTFRCDPISEHNRLYWYRQTLGQGPEFLTYFQNEAQLEKSRLLSDRFSAERPKGSFSTLEIQRTEQGDSAMYLCASSLDAPRDSPLHFGNGTRLTVT.

The chain joins TRBV4-1 to TRBJ1-4; D remains ambiguous. The CDR3 extends over 16 amino acids. Germline CDR1 and CDR2: MGHRA and YSYEKL. Deletions cut 0 bases from V and 2 bases from J, with 10 bases between. The CDR3 coding sequence is TGCGCCAGCAGCCAAGACGGGCGGCGGACTAATGAAAAACTGTTTTTT. Translation gives CASSQDGRRTNEKLFF.

This clone was found a few times. The rearrangement joins TRBV2 to TRBJ1-1; D possibly corresponds to TRBD1 (5 bases). Germline CDR1 and CDR2: SNHLY and FYNNEI. Trimming shortened V by 6 bases and J by 1 base, and 12 bases separated the two germline ends. The CDR3 covers 14 residues. CDR3 loop: CASRGGHKNTEAFF. DNA for the CDR3: TGTGCCAGCAGGGGAGGACACAAGAACACTGAAGCTTTCTTT.

This chain joins TRBV9 and TRBJ1-1; D unresolved. Deletions cut 1 base from V and 8 bases from J, with 12 bases between. The CDR3 runs 13 residues. Per germline, CDR1 SGDLS and CDR2 YYNGEE. The CDR3 here is CASSVLDQGEAFF. The CDR3 nucleotides read TGTGCCAGCAGCGTACTGGATCAAGGGGAAGCTTTCTTT.

J is TRBJ1-5 and V is TRBV6-1; TRBD1 matches at 7 bases. The CDR3 length is 16 residues. Germline V gene lookup returns CDR1 MNHNS and CDR2 SASEGT. The junction had 6 bases not matched to a gene; V was cut back by 4 bases and J by 0 bases. Here the CDR3 reads CASSGTTGYSNQPQHF. For the CDR3, the DNA is TGTGCCAGCAGTGGGACGACAGGGTATAGCAATCAGCCCCAGCATTTT.

The CDR3 DNA sequence: TGTGCCAGCACCCAACAGGGAGGGTTCGGCGAGCAGTACTTC. Its protein product is CASTQQGGFGEQYF. The J gene is TRBJ2-7, the V gene TRBV6-5, with a possible D match to TRBD2 (7 bases). The CDR3 loop spans 14 amino acids. CDR1 is MNHEY and CDR2 is SVGAGI in the germline V gene. Between the trimmed V and J ends, which lost 7 bases and 6 bases, there was a span of 19 bases.

This clone turned up a few times. DNA of the CDR3: TGTGCCAGCAGCTTAGCGACGTGGCAGGGGGGCGAGCAGTACTTC. Encoded protein: CASSLATWQGGEQYF. The chain joins TRBV7-9 to TRBJ2-7; D possibly corresponds to TRBD1 (7 bases). V was clipped by 0 bases and J by 6 bases, with 15 bases between them. The CDR3 spans 15 residues. Germline V gene data show CDR1 as SEHNR and CDR2 as FQNEAQ (reference sequence).